A single sample gave rise to the 32 T cell receptor beta chains below, sequenced in a study of CD8 T cells in Susac syndrome. RNA was extracted with the RNeasy kit, and a quantity of roughly 0.45 to 1 ug was reverse transcribed using random hexamers. TCRdb fed the immunoSEQ multiplex PCR reads into MiXCR, producing one record per CDR3 protein. The sample contains 400,000 or so distinct CDR3 sequences, 85% to 90% of which appear only once. Sequences were obtained from CD8+ T cells from PBMCs. The source is a human donor with multiple sclerosis.

The chain joins TRBV27 to TRBJ2-7, with 7 positions matching TRBD1. The CDR3 extends over 18 amino acids. V trimming: 0 bases; J trimming: 2 bases; junction bases outside the gene matches: 13. Germline loops: CDR1 MNHEY, CDR2 SMNVEV (reference sequence). The CDR3 region is CASSLSTAAGTATYEQYF. CDR3 DNA: TGTGCCAGCAGTTTATCGACGGCCGCAGGGACAGCTACCTACGAGCAGTACTTC.

This chain links TRBV6-1 with TRBJ1-5; TRBD1 is a possible D gene (6 bases). Germline assignment: CDR1 MNHNS and CDR2 SASEGT. V was clipped by 5 bases and J by 0 bases, with 23 bases between them. The CDR3 covers 19 residues. The CDR3 sequence is CASSPGRGKGMRSNQPQHF. CDR3 sequence (DNA): TGTGCCAGCAGTCCCGGGAGGGGGAAGGGGATGCGTAGCAATCAGCCCCAGCATTTT.

Only a few counts were recorded for this clonotype. J is TRBJ2-3 and V is TRBV6-1, with 7 bases matching TRBD1. This CDR3 contains 15 residues. Per the germline V gene, CDR1 is MNHNS and CDR2 is SASEGT. V lost 6 bases and J lost 0; bases outside the gene matches: 6. Here the CDR3 DNA reads TGTGCCAGCAGCCTTGGGACAGCGAGCACAGATACGCAGTATTTT. Its protein product is CASSLGTASTDTQYF.

This chain links TRBV9 with TRBJ2-1; D uncertain. CDR1 and CDR2 from the germline V gene are SGDLS and YYNGEE. The V and J ends lost 4 bases and 5 bases respectively, with 7 bases between them. CDR3 length: 12 amino acids. CDR3: CASSSRHNEQFF. The CDR3 nucleotides are TGTGCCAGCAGCTCCCGGCACAATGAGCAGTTCTTC.

The rearrangement uses TRBV2 and TRBJ2-7; no clear D. This CDR3 region has 13 residues. Per germline, CDR1 SNHLY and CDR2 FYNNEI. Trimming took off 8 bases at V and 4 bases at J, with 15 bases between the two ends. The CDR3 sequence: CASDSPVGYEQYF. The CDR3 DNA is TGTGCCAGCGATTCGCCAGTTGGGTACGAGCAGTACTTC.

The genes are TRBV28 and TRBJ2-3, with a tentative D call TRBD2 (6 bases). V lost 5 bases, J lost 6 bases, and 18 bases lay in between. Per germline, CDR1 MDHEN and CDR2 SYDVKM. The CDR3 is 15 amino acids. CDR3 in DNA: TGTGCCAGCAGTCCTCTGGCGGGGCCCCGGGATACGCAGTATTTT. Protein sequence: CASSPLAGPRDTQYF.

CDR3: CASSLVDQAYEQYF. In DNA form, the CDR3 reads TGCGCCAGCAGCTTGGTGGACCAAGCCTACGAGCAGTACTTC. The gene calls are TRBV5-1 and TRBJ2-7; no firm D call. The CDR3 has 14 residues. The V end lost 0 bases, the J end lost 2 bases, and 9 bases lay between the germline ends. Germline V lookup: CDR1 SGHRS, CDR2 YFSETQ.

This clonotype showed up just once. CDR3 DNA sequence: TGTGCCTGTGTGAGGGATCCGGACTATGGCTACACCTTC. Its protein is CACVRDPDYGYTF. The genes are TRBV30 and TRBJ1-2; D ambiguous. This CDR3 is built from 13 residues. Germline V CDR1 and CDR2: GTSNPN, SVGIG (reference sequence). Trimming removed 6 bases from V and 3 bases from J, with 14 bases in between.

The chain carries TRBV30 and TRBJ2-1; perhaps TRBD2 as D (6 bases). V was clipped by 0 bases and J by 0 bases, with 9 bases between them. Germline assignment: CDR1 GTSNPN and CDR2 SVGIG (reference sequence). The CDR3 runs 15 residues. The chain's CDR3 is CAWSVDSGSYNEQFF. The CDR3 DNA reads TGTGCCTGGAGTGTAGATAGCGGCTCCTACAATGAGCAGTTCTTC.

This clonotype was seen only a few times. The rearrangement uses TRBV6-5 and TRBJ1-1; D remains ambiguous. This CDR3 has 13 residues. Germline CDR1 and CDR2: MNHEY and SVGAGI. Trimming pared 2 bases from V and 12 bases from J, leaving 16 bases between. The CDR3 sequence: CASSYLDRAGTFF. The CDR3 nucleotides are TGTGCCAGCAGTTACCTGGACCGAGCCGGAACTTTCTTT.

The chain recombines TRBV5-4 with TRBJ1-1, with D possibly TRBD1 on 5 matching bases. Between the trimmed V and J ends, which lost 3 bases and 2 bases, there was a span of 14 bases. Per germline, CDR1 SGHNT and CDR2 YYREEE (reference sequence). The CDR3 totals 15 residues. CDR3 loop: CASSSGGGDNTEAFF. CDR3 nucleotides: TGTGCCAGCAGCTCAGGTGGTGGGGACAACACTGAAGCTTTCTTT.

The chain recombines TRBV20-1 with TRBJ2-3; tentative D call: TRBD2 (5 bases). This CDR3 contains 15 residues. Germline V gives CDR1 DFQATT, CDR2 SNEGSKA (reference sequence). V dropped 0 bases and J dropped 0 bases, with 10 bases sitting between them. Written as DNA, the CDR3 is TGCAGTGCTAGAGATTATGAGGGTAGCACAGATACGCAGTATTTT. This sequence encodes CSARDYEGSTDTQYF.

The chain carries TRBV5-4 and TRBJ1-1, with D uncertain. V was shortened by 0 bases and J by 8 bases, with 11 bases between the two germline ends. The CDR3 loop spans 13 amino acids. Germline V gene data show CDR1 as SGHNT and CDR2 as YYREEE (reference sequence). Written as DNA, the CDR3 is TGTGCCAGCAGCTTGGGCTCGACGGCAGAAGCTTTCTTT. This codes for CASSLGSTAEAFF.

V is TRBV19 and J is TRBJ1-1; possible D gene TRBD1, 5 bases. Germline V CDR1 and CDR2: LNHDA, SQIVND (reference sequence). Trimming removed 8 bases from V and 0 bases from J, with 13 bases in between. The length of the CDR3 is 14 residues. CDR3 nucleotide sequence: TGTGCCAGTGGAAGTGTGGGGCTGAACACTGAAGCTTTCTTT. This codes for CASGSVGLNTEAFF.

This chain joins TRBV18 and TRBJ1-2; 7 bases align to TRBD1. This CDR3 has 15 residues. J was trimmed by 6 bases and V by 5 bases; bases with no gene match: 12. In germline, CDR1 is KGHSH, CDR2 LQKENI. CDR3 DNA sequence: TGTGCCAGCTCATCTCGACAGGGTATACCGAATGGCTACACCTTC. Encoded protein: CASSSRQGIPNGYTF.

CDR3 DNA sequence: TGTGCCAGCAGCTACCGAATATATAGGACAGAAACGCAAATGAACACTGAAGCTTTCTTT. It is translated as CASSYRIYRTETQMNTEAFF. The chain recombines TRBV5-5 with TRBJ1-1; maybe TRBD1 (6 bases). CDR1 is SGHKS and CDR2 is YYEKEE in the germline V gene (reference sequence). The CDR3 spans 20 residues. Trimming shortened V by 3 bases and J by 0 bases, and 27 bases separated the two germline ends.

The chain uses TRBV7-9 and TRBJ2-7; D may be TRBD1 or TRBD2 (5 bases each). V dropped 3 bases and J dropped 1 base, with 22 bases sitting between them. Germline V CDR1 and CDR2: SEHNR, FQNEAQ (reference sequence). This CDR3 is 18 amino acids long. CDR3 region: CASSFTPGAAARSYEQYF. The CDR3 DNA sequence: TGTGCCAGCAGCTTTACCCCCGGGGCAGCGGCCCGTTCCTACGAGCAGTACTTC.

A word on this clonotype: One end of the junction is discordant with germline, which a read error may explain. This sequence joins TRBV7-8 and TRBJ2-1, with 8 bases lining up with TRBD2. Germline assignment: CDR1 SGHVS and CDR2 FQNEAQ. The CDR3 sequence is 21 residues long. The CDR3 DNA sequence: TGTACCAGCAGCTTAGAGTCTGGACTAGCACTCGGAATTGGCTCCTACAATGAGCAGTTCTTC. Translation gives CTSSLESGLALGIGSYNEQFF.

V gene TRBV27 combines with J gene TRBJ2-1, with 8 bases fitting TRBD2. The V gene's germline CDR1 is MNHEY and CDR2 SMNVEV (reference sequence). The CDR3 runs to 11 residues. V dropped 3 bases and J dropped 13; count of bases not matched to a gene: 2. The CDR3 DNA follows: TGTGCCAGCAGTTTTAGCGGGACTCAGTTCTTC. Translation: CASSFSGTQFF.

CDR3 protein: CASTSGEIIGPTKRGYTF. The CDR3 bases are TGTGCCAGCACATCGGGTGAAATTATAGGGCCTACAAAGCGGGGCTACACCTTC. J is TRBJ1-2 and V is TRBV28; D gene uncertain. Germline V lookup: CDR1 MDHEN, CDR2 SYDVKM. This CDR3 spans 18 amino acids. V was pared by 7 bases and J by 8 bases, with 32 bases between.

The chain combines TRBV7-2 with TRBJ2-7; a weak D match, TRBD1 (5 bases). The CDR3 extends over 15 amino acids. V was clipped by 4 bases and J by 5 bases, with 18 bases between them. The germline CDR1 and CDR2 sequences are SGHTA and FQGNSA. The CDR3: CASSSGPYQGDEQYF. CDR3 nucleotides: TGTGCCAGCAGCTCTGGACCCTACCAGGGCGACGAGCAGTACTTC.

This clonotype was found once. The CDR3 spells CASSTRGGPYNEQFF. Written as DNA, the CDR3 is TGTGCCAGCAGCACTCGGGGGGGCCCCTACAATGAGCAGTTCTTC. The chain links TRBV6-2 or TRBV6-3 to TRBJ2-1; 8 nucleotides line up with TRBD2. CDR3 length: 15 amino acids. J gave up 2 bases and V 6 bases, and 6 bases lay outside the gene matches. CDR1 MNHEY and CDR2 SVGEGT come from the germline V gene.

This clonotype was seen once. The gene calls are TRBV5-4 and TRBJ1-1; 7 bases agree with TRBD1. This CDR3 spans 14 amino acids. After removal of 3 bases from V and 4 bases from J, the junction contained 6 bases not matched to a gene. CDR1 is SGHNT, CDR2 YYREEE, per germline (reference sequence). This CDR3 is CASSYPAGGTEAFF. The DNA of the CDR3 is TGTGCCAGCAGCTATCCGGCAGGGGGCACTGAAGCTTTCTTT.

The chain is built from TRBV6-5 and TRBJ2-2, with D tentatively TRBD1 (6 bases). CDR1 is MNHEY and CDR2 is SVGAGI in the germline V gene. V was clipped by 6 bases and J by 3 bases, with 14 bases between them. This CDR3 region has 15 residues. CDR3 DNA sequence: TGTGCCAGCAGGCGCGAATCAGGGGACACCGGGGAGCTGTTTTTT. Translation: CASRRESGDTGELFF.

Only a few counts were recorded for this clonotype. This sequence joins TRBV5-4 and TRBJ2-7, with TRBD1 matching over 8 bases. The V segment lost 1 base and the J segment 5 bases; nucleotides outside the gene matches: 8. Germline values: CDR1 SGHNT, CDR2 YYREEE (reference sequence). The CDR3 runs to 15 residues. CDR3 DNA: TGTGCCAGCAGCTTGCAGGGGGCTTTACTCGACGAGCAGTACTTC. Its protein product is CASSLQGALLDEQYF.

The chain is built from TRBV28 and TRBJ2-1; D uncertain. This CDR3 region has 12 residues. Germline CDR1 reads MDHEN; CDR2 reads SYDVKM. Trimming removed 5 bases at V and 3 bases at J, with 5 bases between. Here the CDR3 reads CASSQFYNEQFF. The CDR3 DNA sequence: TGTGCCAGCAGTCAATTCTACAATGAGCAGTTCTTC.

The sample holds one count of this clonotype. The chain recombines TRBV19 with TRBJ1-1; D unresolved. Deletions cut 5 bases from V and 6 bases from J, with 13 bases between. This CDR3 contains 13 residues. Germline V CDR1 and CDR2: LNHDA, SQIVND (reference sequence). CDR3 sequence reads: CASSPPGWAEAFF. The CDR3 nucleotides are TGTGCCAGTAGTCCCCCAGGATGGGCTGAAGCTTTCTTT.

Here the CDR3 DNA reads TGCGCCAGCAGCCAACTTTACCGGGACCACAATCAGCCCCAGCATTTT. This codes for CASSQLYRDHNQPQHF. V is TRBV4-1 and J is TRBJ1-5; TRBD1 is a possible D gene (5 bases). V was clipped by 2 bases and J by 3 bases, with 14 bases between them. The CDR3 has 16 residues. Germline V gives CDR1 MGHRA, CDR2 YSYEKL.

This chain connects TRBV12-3 or TRBV12-4 to TRBJ2-3; D unclear. Trimming left V 3 bases short and J 4 bases short, with 5 bases between. The length of the CDR3 is 12 residues. This chain's CDR3 is CASSFGPDTQYF. The CDR3 region has the DNA TGTGCCAGCAGTTTTGGGCCAGATACGCAGTATTTT.

The rearrangement uses TRBV2 and TRBJ1-1; the D is unclear. The germline CDR1 and CDR2 sequences are SNHLY and FYNNEI. The CDR3 loop spans 16 amino acids. V gave up 4 bases and J gave up 0 bases, with 15 bases separating them. CDR3 region: CASSVERHAMNTEAFF. For the CDR3, the DNA is TGTGCCAGCAGTGTGGAACGGCATGCAATGAACACTGAAGCTTTCTTT.

The chain uses TRBV20-1 and TRBJ2-1, with 8 bases that match TRBD1. The germline gives CDR1 DFQATT, CDR2 SNEGSKA (reference sequence). The ends lost 6 bases at V and 4 bases at J; junction bases unmatched: 8. The CDR3 is made up of 14 amino acids. CDR3 nucleotide sequence: TGCAGTGCCCCGGGACAGGTTTATTACAATGAGCAGTTCTTC. Its protein product is CSAPGQVYYNEQFF.

The chain joins TRBV6-6 to TRBJ2-7; TRBD1 is a possible D gene (5 bases). V lost 0 bases, J lost 1 base, and 7 bases lay in between. This CDR3 comprises 14 residues. Germline values: CDR1 MNHNY, CDR2 SVGAGI (reference sequence). DNA for the CDR3: TGTGCCAGCAGTTACTCGGGGCTTTCCTACGAGCAGTACTTC. It codes for CASSYSGLSYEQYF.